The TCR beta chain described here comes from a study of molecular identifiers for immune sequencing clone quantification (dated by TCRdb to the late 2010s). Looking at the study overall: For a replicate experiment, RNA from roughly 21,000 or 96,000 naive CD8 T cells was divided into five aliquots, and four of the five aliquots were sequenced. This methods study benchmarked molecular-identifier clustering-based TCR repertoire sequencing (MIDCIRS) and TCR RNA copy counting, using CD8 T cells to do so.

What the work shows at the level of the full study, not this receptor alone: The naive libraries included spiked-in Jurkat TCR RNA (around 10 copies' worth), and this RNA is not part of the donor repertoire. In CMV-specific effector cells, clones with more than 20 RNA copies accounted for over 97% of molecules, whereas in naive cells such clones accounted for under 1%. Spiked-in Jurkat TCR RNA equal to a single cell's worth was reported to be detectable even within 1,100,000 naive CD8 T cells. Roughly 3 recovered TCR RNA copies per cell were obtained by modeling, versus approximately 10 by digital PCR, implying a capture efficiency of 25% to 30%. When barcode sub-clustering was left out, chimeric consensus sequences inflated TCR diversity, with chimeras reaching as high as 47%. Identical TCR molecules sharing a barcode could cause highly expanded clone sizes to be underestimated.

The method was PCR. TCRdb shows the sequencer as Illumina HiSeq 4000. Bulk TCR libraries were generated as previously described, with the TCR primers listed in Table S5 used. Purification of total RNA was performed with the Qiagen AllPrep DNA/RNA kit. Reads from multiple sequencing runs of the same library were pooled before analysis. The original pipeline was this. Reads were retained only if the reads had an exact TCR constant sequence, and the retained reads were trimmed to 150 nt and grouped according to their 12-nt molecular barcodes. Reads inside each barcode group were sub-clustered using a 15% Levenshtein threshold, and a quality-weighted consensus sequence was constructed for each RNA molecule. Non-functional sequences were discarded, and so were lower-count sequences lying one edit away from another sequence. Barcode sub-clusters with fewer than 20% of the maximum read count were removed, based on fitting two negative binomial distributions. The raw public reads went through TCRdb reprocessing: fastp at Q25, MiXCR clone calling, in-frame beta chains kept. A single entry per CDR3 protein holds the most common genes and DNA from its merged rows. The V and J calls, along with clone size, are taken from TCRdb and not from the paper's own processing. The sample contains about 640,000 distinct CDR3 sequences, about 20% of them found a single time. The biggest ten clones account for around 0.86% of the sample.

The sample holds many counts of this clonotype. Its antigen is unknown. Base qualities are not at hand, and no much larger clone is one base apart. CDR1 is given as KGHSY and CDR2 as FQNENV, both from the germline V gene. Its CDR3 holds 15 amino acids, cysteine through phenylalanine. The DNA shown is the 45-base CDR3, in frame from base 1. The germline ends are 16 bases apart after V is trimmed by 3 bases and J by 4 bases. Naive CD8 T cell libraries were made from approximately 20,000 to 1,000,000 sorted cells using 10%, 30% or 50% of purified RNA. On a BD FACSAria II, naive CD8 T cells were FACS-sorted as CD8+CD4-CCR7+CD45RA+ and collected into RLT Plus buffer. To test detection sensitivity, Jurkat RNA equivalent to under 12 TCR copies was spiked into samples of about 19,000-1,000,000 naive CD8 T cells. CD8 T cells were enriched with RosetteSep CD8+ T Cell Enrichment Cocktail and Ficoll-Paque, followed by ACK red cell lysis.

Sequences were obtained from naive CD8+ T cells from blood, with Jurkat cell RNA spiked in. The intended sense of this specimen's cell subset or site label: FACS-sorted CD8+CD4-CCR7+CD45RA+ naive T cells. The TCR comes from a human donor in good health. Some libraries in this study had Jurkat cell RNA spiked in. The chain joins TRBV16 to TRBJ2-7; the D gene assignment is ambiguous. The encoded CDR3 is CASSQPATIGYEQYF. At the DNA level, the sequence is TGTGCCAGCAGCCAGCCGGCCACGATCGGTTACGAGCAGTACTTC.